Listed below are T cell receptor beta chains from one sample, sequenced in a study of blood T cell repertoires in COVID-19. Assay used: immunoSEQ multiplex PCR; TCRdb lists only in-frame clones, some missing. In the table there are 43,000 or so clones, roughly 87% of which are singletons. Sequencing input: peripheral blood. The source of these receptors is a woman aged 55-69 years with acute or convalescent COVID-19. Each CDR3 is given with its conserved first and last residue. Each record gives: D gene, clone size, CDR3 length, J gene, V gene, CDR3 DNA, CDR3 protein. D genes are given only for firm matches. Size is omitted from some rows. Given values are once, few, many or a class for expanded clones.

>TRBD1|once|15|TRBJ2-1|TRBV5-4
TGTGCCAGCAGCTACCGGGACAGGTCATACAATGAGCAGTTCTTC
CASSYRDRSYNEQFF
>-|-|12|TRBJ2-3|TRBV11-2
TGTGCCAGCAGCACAAACAGAGATACGCAGTATTTT
CASSTNRDTQYF
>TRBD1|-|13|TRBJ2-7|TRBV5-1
TGCGCCAGCAGCTCGGACAGGGCCTACGAGCAGTACTTC
CASSSDRAYEQYF
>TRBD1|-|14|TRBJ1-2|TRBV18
TGTGCCAGCTCAACGGACAGGGGACCCTATGGCTACACCTTC
CASSTDRGPYGYTF
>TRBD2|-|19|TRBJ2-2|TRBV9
TGTGCCAGCAGCCCTCTCGGGACTAGCGGGATTTTGAACACCGGGGAGCTGTTTTTT
CASSPLGTSGILNTGELFF
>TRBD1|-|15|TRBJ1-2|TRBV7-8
TGTGCCAGCAGCCTCGGGACAGGGGTGAGCTATGGCTACACCTTC
CASSLGTGVSYGYTF
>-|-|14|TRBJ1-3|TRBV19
TGTGCCAGTAGTATAGGTAGCTCTGGAAACACCATATATTTT
CASSIGSSGNTIYF
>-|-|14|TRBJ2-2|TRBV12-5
TGTGCTAGTGGCAGGGTAACAGGGCCCGGGGAGCTGTTTTTT
CASGRVTGPGELFF
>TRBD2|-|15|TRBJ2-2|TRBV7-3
TGTGCCAGCAGCTCGTCACTAGCGGGGACCGGGGAGCTGTTTTTT
CASSSSLAGTGELFF
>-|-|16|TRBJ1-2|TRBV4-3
TGCGCCAGCAGCCAAACCACCGAGACAACCGACTATGGCTACACCTTC
CASSQTTETTDYGYTF
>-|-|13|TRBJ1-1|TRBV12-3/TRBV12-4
TGTGCCAGCAGCTCCTGGGCAGGCACTGAAGCTTTCTTT
CASSSWAGTEAFF
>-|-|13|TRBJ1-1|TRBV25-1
TGTGCCAGTCGCGAGGGCGGAGACACTGAAGCTTTCTTT
CASREGGDTEAFF
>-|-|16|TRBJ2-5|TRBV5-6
TGTGCCAGCAGCCGAAGGGCGGGACCCGGGCAGGAGACCCAGTACTTC
CASSRRAGPGQETQYF
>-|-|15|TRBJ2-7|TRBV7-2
TGTGCCAGCAGCTTAGCAGGGGTCGCTACCTACGAGCAGTACTTC
CASSLAGVATYEQYF
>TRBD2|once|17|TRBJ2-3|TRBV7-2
TGTGCCAGCAGCTTAGCGGTGGCGGGGGGGTTCACAGATACGCAGTATTTT
CASSLAVAGGFTDTQYF
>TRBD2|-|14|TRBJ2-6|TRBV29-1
TGCAGCGCGGGGGGAGGCTCCGGGGCCAACGTCCTGACTTTC
CSAGGGSGANVLTF
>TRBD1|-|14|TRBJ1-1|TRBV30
TGTGCCTGGGGGGGACAGGGCAAGAACACTGAAGCTTTCTTT
CAWGGQGKNTEAFF
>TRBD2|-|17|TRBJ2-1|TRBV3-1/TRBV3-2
TGTGCCAGCAGCCAAGATGGGGGACTAGCGGGGGAAGGTGAGCAGTTCTTC
CASSQDGGLAGEGEQFF
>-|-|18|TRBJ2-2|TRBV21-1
-
CASSKWGQGTPGTGELFF
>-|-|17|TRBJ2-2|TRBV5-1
TGCGCCAGCAGTAAAAAACAGGATTGGCCGAACACCGGGGAGCTGTTTTTT
CASSKKQDWPNTGELFF
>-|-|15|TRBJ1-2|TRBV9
TGTGCCAGCAGCGTAGATGGTGGGTTTCGGAGGGGCTACACCTTC
CASSVDGGFRRGYTF
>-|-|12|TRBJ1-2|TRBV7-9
TGTGCCAGCAGCCGAAGCGTTGATGGCTACACCTTC
CASSRSVDGYTF
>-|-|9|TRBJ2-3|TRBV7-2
TGTGCCAGCGGCAGTACGCAGTATTTT
CASGSTQYF
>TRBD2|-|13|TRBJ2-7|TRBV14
TGTGCCAGCAGCCAGTGGACTAGCTACGAGCAGTACTTC
CASSQWTSYEQYF
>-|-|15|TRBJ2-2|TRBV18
TGTGCCAGCTCACCACCTCCCTCTAACACCGGGGAGCTGTTTTTT
CASSPPPSNTGELFF
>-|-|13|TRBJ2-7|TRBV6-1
TGTGCCAGCAGTGAAGGAGGCTACTACGAGCAGTACTTC
CASSEGGYYEQYF
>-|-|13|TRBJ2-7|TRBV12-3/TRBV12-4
TGTGCCAGCAGTTTAGACGGGGAGAGCGAGCAGTACTTC
CASSLDGESEQYF
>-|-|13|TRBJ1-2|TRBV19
TGTGCCAGTAGTTTCGACAGATCCTATGGCTACACCTTC
CASSFDRSYGYTF
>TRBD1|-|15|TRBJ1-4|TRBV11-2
TGTGCCAGCAGCACAGGGGATTGGGCTAATGAAAAACTGTTTTTT
CASSTGDWANEKLFF
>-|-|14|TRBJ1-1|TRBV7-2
TGTGCCAGCAGCTCCCTGGGGGGTAAGGATGGAGCTTTCTTT
CASSSLGGKDGAFF
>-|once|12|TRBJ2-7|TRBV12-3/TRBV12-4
TGTGCCAGCAGTTTTCTAAGGGAGCTGCAGTACTTC
CASSFLRELQYF
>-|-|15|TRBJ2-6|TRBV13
TGTGCCAGCAGCCCGGACAGTTCTGGGGCCAACGTCCTGACTTTC
CASSPDSSGANVLTF
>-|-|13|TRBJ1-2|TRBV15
TGTGCCACCAGCAGGGCAGGGGACTATGGCTACACCTTC
CATSRAGDYGYTF
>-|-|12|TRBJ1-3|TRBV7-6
TGTGCCAGCAGCCCAGACAGCTACACCATATATTTT
CASSPDSYTIYF
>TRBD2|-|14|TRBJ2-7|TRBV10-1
TGCGCCAGCAGCCCCGGGACTAGCCCCCACGAGCAGTACTTC
CASSPGTSPHEQYF
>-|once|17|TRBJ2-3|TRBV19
TGTGCCAGTACCCGAAAGGCTAGGCGGCCAGGCACAGATACGCAGTATTTT
CASTRKARRPGTDTQYF